A single sample gave rise to the 10 T cell receptor beta chains below, sequenced in a study of radiotherapy plus CTLA-4 blockade in lung cancer. Data came from immunoSEQ multiplex PCR; TCRdb stores just in-frame clones and leaves some out. Of 70,000 to 90,000 clones in the sample, about 80% are singletons; the top ten hold 7% to 8.5%. This specimen consisted of peripheral blood, obtained from a patient treated with radiotherapy plus ipilimumab. These receptor sequences come from a human donor with non-small cell lung cancer who had a complete response to radiotherapy plus ipilimumab.

The chain combines TRBV7-8 with TRBJ2-4, with D perhaps TRBD1 (6 bases). Trimming removed 5 bases from V and 2 bases from J, with 13 bases in between. Germline V gene lookup returns CDR1 SGHVS and CDR2 FQNEAQ. This CDR3 is 15 amino acids long. In DNA form, the CDR3 reads TGTGCCAGCAGCGCCTACAGGGATCCCAAAAACATTCAGTACTTC. Its translation: CASSAYRDPKNIQYF.

This chain links TRBV6-5 with TRBJ1-2, with 7 bases fitting TRBD1. Per germline, CDR1 MNHEY and CDR2 SVGAGI. Trimming at V came to 4 bases and at J to 6 bases, leaving 14 bases not matched to a gene. This CDR3 is built from 16 residues. CDR3 region: CASSFHSRDRHNGYTF. The CDR3 DNA is TGTGCCAGCAGTTTCCATTCCCGGGACAGACACAATGGCTACACCTTC.

This clone was recorded once. Germline is not matched at one junction end, which may reflect a read error. The chain combines TRBV14 with TRBJ1-4, with D perhaps matching TRBD1 (5 bases). The germline CDR1 and CDR2 sequences are SGHDN and FVKESK. This CDR3 has 17 residues. Written as DNA, the CDR3 is TGTGCCAGCAGTCAAGAGGGAGGGGTCGTAACTAATGAAAAACTGTTTTTT. Its protein is CASSQEGGVVTNEKLFF.

The chain links TRBV11-2 to TRBJ2-3, with D perhaps matching TRBD2 (6 bases). V was shortened by 5 bases and J by 4 bases, with 19 bases between the two germline ends. CDR3 length equals 16 residues. Germline values: CDR1 SGHAT, CDR2 FQNNGV. This CDR3 reads CASSPGGGSRPDTQYF. The CDR3 bases are TGTGCCAGCAGCCCCGGTGGGGGGTCCCGTCCAGATACGCAGTATTTT. Using reference TRBV11-2 and TRBJ2-3 for the parts outside the CDR3, the full variable domain is EAGVAQSPRYKIIEKRQSVAFWCNPISGHATLYWYQQILGQGPKLLIQFQNNGVVDDSQLPKDRFSAERLKGVDSTLKIQPAKLEDSAVYLCASSPGGGSRPDTQYFGPGTRLTVL.

V usage is TRBV28 and J usage is TRBJ2-5; D gene uncertain. Germline values: CDR1 MDHEN, CDR2 SYDVKM. This CDR3 has 13 residues. V gave up 3 bases and J gave up 5 bases, with 10 bases separating them. The CDR3 coding sequence is TGTGCCAGCAGTTTGTCTGGTTCGGAGACCCAGTACTTC. It is translated as CASSLSGSETQYF. The full variable domain, completed using reference TRBV28 and TRBJ2-5, is DVKVTQSSRYLVKRTGEKVFLECVQDMDHENMFWYRQDPGLGLRLIYFSYDVKMKEKGDIPEGYSVSREKKERFSLILESASTNQTSMYLCASSLSGSETQYFGPGTRLLVL.

The rearrangement joins TRBV11-3 to TRBJ2-5, with D perhaps matching TRBD2 (7 bases). The CDR3 has 17 residues. V was trimmed by 5 bases and J by 1 base, leaving 20 bases between them. Germline V CDR1 and CDR2: SGHNT, YENEEA. Here the CDR3 reads CASSLTGARGGQETQYF. CDR3 DNA: TGTGCCAGCAGCCTTACGGGGGCGCGCGGGGGCCAAGAGACCCAGTACTTC.

The chain recombines TRBV7-9 with TRBJ2-1; no clear D. Germline V gene data show CDR1 as SEHNR and CDR2 as FQNEAQ (reference sequence). V was shortened by 2 bases and J by 6 bases, with 2 bases between the two germline ends. The CDR3 is 11 amino acids. CDR3 residues: CASSLFNEQFF. In nucleotides, the CDR3 is TGTGCCAGCAGCTTATTCAATGAGCAGTTCTTC. Together with reference TRBV7-9 and TRBJ2-1, the CDR3 gives the full variable domain: DTGVSQNPRHKITKRGQNVTFRCDPISEHNRLYWYRQTLGQGPEFLTYFQNEAQLEKSRLLSDRFSAERPKGSFSTLEIQRTEQGDSAMYLCASSLFNEQFFGPGTRLTVL.

This chain links TRBV5-1 with TRBJ1-1; D gene uncertain. The CDR3 has 15 amino acids. From germline, CDR1 is SGHRS and CDR2 YFSETQ. V was shortened by 1 base and J by 4 bases, with 14 bases between the two germline ends. The CDR3 spells CASSLQWGLATEAFF. The CDR3 DNA reads as TGCGCCAGCAGCTTGCAATGGGGATTGGCCACTGAAGCTTTCTTT.

This chain joins TRBV29-1 and TRBJ2-1; 13 nucleotides line up with TRBD2. V lost 4 bases to trimming and J lost 13 bases; unmatched junction nucleotides: 7. CDR1 and CDR2 (germline): SQVTM, ANQGSEA. This CDR3 spans 13 amino acids. CDR3 nucleotide sequence: TGCAGCGTTGGGACTAGCGGGGGCGGGGTACAGTTCTTC. It is translated as CSVGTSGGGVQFF.

On this clone itself: Other DNA sequences in this sample translate to the same CDR3. The chain employs TRBV11-2 and TRBJ2-7; 8 bases are shared with TRBD1. V was pared by 5 bases and J by 3 bases, with 3 bases of the junction left unmatched. The CDR3 has 13 residues. CDR1 is SGHAT, CDR2 FQNNGV, per germline. As DNA, the CDR3 is TGTGCCAGCAGCCCGGGACAGGACTACGAGCAGTACTTC. Translating it yields CASSPGQDYEQYF.